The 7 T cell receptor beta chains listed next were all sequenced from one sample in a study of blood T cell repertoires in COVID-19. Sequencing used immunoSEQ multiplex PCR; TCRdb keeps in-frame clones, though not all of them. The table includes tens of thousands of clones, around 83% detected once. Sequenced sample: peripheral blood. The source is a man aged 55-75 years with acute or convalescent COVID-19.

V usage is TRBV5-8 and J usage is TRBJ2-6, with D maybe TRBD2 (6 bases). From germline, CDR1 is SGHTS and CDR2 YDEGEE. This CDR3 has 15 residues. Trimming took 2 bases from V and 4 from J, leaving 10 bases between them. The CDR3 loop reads CASSLSGRGANVLTF. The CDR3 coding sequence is TGTGCCAGCAGCTTATCCGGGAGAGGGGCCAACGTCCTGACTTTC.

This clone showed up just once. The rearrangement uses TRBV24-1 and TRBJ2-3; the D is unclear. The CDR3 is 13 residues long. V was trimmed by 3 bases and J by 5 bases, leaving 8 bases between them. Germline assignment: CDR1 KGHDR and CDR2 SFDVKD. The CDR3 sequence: CATSDPPRDTQYF. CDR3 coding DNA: TGTGCCACCAGTGATCCGCCGCGAGATACGCAGTATTTT.

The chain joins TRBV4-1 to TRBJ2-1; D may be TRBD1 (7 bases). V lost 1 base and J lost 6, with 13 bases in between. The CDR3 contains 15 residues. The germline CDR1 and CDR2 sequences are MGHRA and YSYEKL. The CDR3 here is CASSQVGRGVNEQFF. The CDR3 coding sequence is TGCGCCAGCAGCCAAGTGGGCAGGGGGGTCAATGAGCAGTTCTTC.

The CDR3 nucleotides are TGTGCCAGCAACAGGCAGGGGTTGAGTAACACTGAAGCTTTCTTT. It codes for CASNRQGLSNTEAFF. V and J are TRBV6-5 and TRBJ1-1, with D tentatively TRBD1 (6 bases). CDR1 and CDR2 from the germline V gene are MNHEY and SVGAGI. The CDR3 spans 15 residues. Deletions cut 7 bases from V and 2 bases from J, with 17 bases between.

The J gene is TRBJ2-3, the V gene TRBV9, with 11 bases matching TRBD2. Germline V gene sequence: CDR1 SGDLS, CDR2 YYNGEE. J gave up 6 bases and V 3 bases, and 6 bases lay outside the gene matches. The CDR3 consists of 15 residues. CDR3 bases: TGTGCCAGCAGCGCCACTAGCGGGGGAATGGATACGCAGTATTTT. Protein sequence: CASSATSGGMDTQYF. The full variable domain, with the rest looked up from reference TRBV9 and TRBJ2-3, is DSGVTQTPKHLITATGQRVTLRCSPRSGDLSVYWYQQSLDQGLQFLIQYYNGEERAKGNILERFSAQQFPDLHSELNLSSLELGDSALYFCASSATSGGMDTQYFGPGTRLTVL.

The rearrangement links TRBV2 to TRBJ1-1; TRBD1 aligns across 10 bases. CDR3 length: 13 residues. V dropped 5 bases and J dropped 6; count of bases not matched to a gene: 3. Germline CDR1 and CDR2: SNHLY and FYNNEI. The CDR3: CASSIGQGAEAFF. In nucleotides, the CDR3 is TGTGCCAGCAGTATTGGACAGGGGGCTGAAGCTTTCTTT.

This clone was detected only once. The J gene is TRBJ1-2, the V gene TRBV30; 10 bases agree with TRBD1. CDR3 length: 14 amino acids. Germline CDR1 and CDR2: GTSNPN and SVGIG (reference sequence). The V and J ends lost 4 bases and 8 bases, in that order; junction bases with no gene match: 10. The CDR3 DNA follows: TGTGCCTGGACCAAGACAGGGGGCGCTGGGGGCTACACCTTC. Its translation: CAWTKTGGAGGYTF.